Following are 23 T cell receptor beta chains from one sample sequenced in a study of CD8+CD57+ T cells in acquired aplastic anemia. It was patients with CD8+CD57+ cell expansion by flow cytometry who were chosen for sequencing. Researchers used genomic DNA as the template to profile TCR beta VDJ and CDR3. TCRdb reprocessed the reads via MiXCR and lists one record per CDR3 protein. The sample records around 120,000 distinct CDR3 sequences, approximately 41% being singletons. The material sequenced was sorted CD4+, CD8+, or CD8+CD57+ T cells (not recorded which) from PBMCs. The receptor source for this set is a human donor with aplastic anemia.

This clonotype came up many times. The rearrangement links TRBV15 to TRBJ2-2; no clear D. Deletions cut 0 bases from V and 5 bases from J, with 7 bases between. The CDR3 has 14 amino acids. The germline V gene encodes CDR1 LNHNV and CDR2 YYDKDF (reference sequence). The CDR3 DNA sequence: TGTGCCACCAGCAGAGATCCTGGAACCGGGGAGCTGTTTTTT. Translated: CATSRDPGTGELFF.

Of note for this clonotype: A read error is possible here, since a much larger clone lies one base away. The V call is TRBV6-1, the J call TRBJ2-4, with no clear D. V shed 5 bases and J shed 3 bases, with 8 bases lying between them. The CDR3 extends over 13 amino acids. The V gene's germline CDR1 is MNHNS and CDR2 SASEGT. CDR3 sequence reads: CASSRMFKNIQYF. The CDR3 nucleotides are TGTGCCAGCAGTCGGATGTTCAAAAACATTCAGTACTTC.

This rearrangement joins TRBV6-1 to TRBJ1-2; D may be TRBD1 (6 bases). Trimming pared 8 bases from V and 2 bases from J, leaving 15 bases between. Germline V CDR1 and CDR2: MNHNS, SASEGT. CDR3 length: 14 amino acids. CDR3 nucleotide sequence: TGTGCCAGCCGGGCTCGGGGGCGAAACTATGGCTACACCTTC. Translating gives CASRARGRNYGYTF.

Concerning this clonotype itself: Sequence at one end of the junction differs from germline and may be a read error. The V call is TRBV5-6, the J call TRBJ2-7, with a weak D call TRBD1 (6 bases). Germline V gene lookup returns CDR1 SGHDT and CDR2 YYEEEE. CDR3 size: 15 residues. The CDR3 is CASSLDRAFSYERYF. The CDR3, as DNA: TGTGCCAGCAGCTTGGACAGGGCCTTCTCCTACGAGCGGTACTTC. Using reference TRBV5-6 and TRBJ2-7 for the parts outside the CDR3, the full variable domain is DAGVTQSPTHLIKTRGQQVTLRCSPKSGHDTVSWYQQALGQGPQFIFQYYEEEERQRGNFPDRFSGHQFPNYSSELNVNALLLGDSALYLCASSLDRAFSYERYFGPGTRLTVT.

This clonotype has just a few counts. This rearrangement joins TRBV19 to TRBJ1-2; D is perhaps TRBD1 (6 bases). The germline V and J ends were trimmed by 1 base and 5 bases, with 11 bases remaining between them. This CDR3 spans 14 amino acids. Per germline, CDR1 LNHDA and CDR2 SQIVND (reference sequence). The CDR3 sequence is CASSIGWGAYGYTF. In DNA form, the CDR3 reads TGTGCCAGTAGTATAGGGTGGGGGGCATATGGCTACACCTTC.

This clonotype was seen repeatedly, ten times or more. V is TRBV2 and J is TRBJ1-2, with TRBD1 matching over 8 bases. Germline lookup yields CDR1 SNHLY and CDR2 FYNNEI. V trimming: 5 bases; J trimming: 8 bases; junction bases outside the gene matches: 7. The CDR3 contains 13 residues. CDR3: CASSQGAAWGYTF. In DNA form, the CDR3 reads TGTGCCAGCAGTCAGGGGGCGGCCTGGGGCTACACCTTC.

The chain is built from TRBV9 and TRBJ1-1, with D possibly TRBD1 on 5 matching bases. Looked up from germline, CDR1 is SGDLS and CDR2 is YYNGEE. The CDR3 runs to 13 residues. V was clipped by 3 bases and J by 4 bases, with 10 bases between them. CDR3 loop: CASSERGITEAFF. The CDR3 nucleotides read TGTGCCAGCAGCGAGAGGGGAATCACTGAAGCTTTCTTT.

This chain links TRBV10-3 with TRBJ1-2; 7 bases are shared with TRBD1. After removal of 2 bases from V and 7 bases from J, the junction contained 16 bases not matched to a gene. This CDR3 contains 17 residues. From germline, CDR1 is ENHRY and CDR2 SYGVKD. CDR3 coding DNA: TGTGCCATCAGTGAGCCTCCAGGACTGAGGGGGCTTTGTGGCTACACCTTC. Its translation: CAISEPPGLRGLCGYTF.

This clonotype was seen only a few times. The chain has TRBV29-1 and TRBJ1-5, with D perhaps matching TRBD1 (5 bases). CDR3 length: 13 residues. Germline V gene lookup returns CDR1 SQVTM and CDR2 ANQGSEA. V dropped 5 bases and J dropped 11 bases, with 19 bases sitting between them. DNA for the CDR3: TGCAGCGTTAGCGGGGGGACGGGAGAGACCCAGCATTTT. As protein: CSVSGGTGETQHF.

This clonotype has ten or more counts. The gene calls are TRBV2 and TRBJ2-7, with TRBD1 matching over 9 bases. Germline V gene sequence: CDR1 SNHLY, CDR2 FYNNEI. This CDR3 comprises 13 residues. After removal of 9 bases from V and 5 bases from J, the junction contained 8 bases not matched to a gene. The CDR3 loop reads CASSKDRGHEQYF. DNA of the CDR3: TGTGCCAGTTCAAAGGACAGGGGCCACGAGCAGTACTTC. The full variable domain, its missing parts supplied by reference TRBV2 and TRBJ2-7, is EPEVTQTPSHQVTQMGQEVILRCVPISNHLYFYWYRQILGQKVEFLVSFYNNEISEKSEIFDDQFSVERPDGSNFTLKIRSTKLEDSAMYFCASSKDRGHEQYFGPGTRLTVT.

The V call is TRBV25-1, the J call TRBJ1-6, with D possibly being TRBD1 (6 bases). Deletions cut 1 base from V and 1 base from J, with 11 bases between. CDR1 and CDR2 (germline): MGHDK, SYGVNS. CDR3 size: 17 residues. CDR3 loop: CASSESTGWSYNSPLHF. The CDR3 DNA follows: TGTGCCAGCAGTGAATCGACAGGATGGTCCTATAATTCACCCCTCCACTTT.

The CDR3 sequence is CASIPDRGRETIYF. Written as DNA, the CDR3 is TGTGCCAGTATCCCTGACAGGGGGCGAGAAACCATATATTTT. The chain uses TRBV19 and TRBJ1-3, with 10 bases that match TRBD1. This CDR3 has 14 residues. CDR1 and CDR2 (germline): LNHDA, SQIVND (reference sequence). The J segment lost 10 bases and the V segment lost 7 bases, leaving 10 bases of the junction unmatched.

The rearrangement links TRBV19 to TRBJ2-1; 8 nucleotides match TRBD2. The trim removed 6 bases at V and 8 bases at J, leaving 3 bases unmatched. There are 12 residues in the CDR3. Looked up from germline, CDR1 is LNHDA and CDR2 is SQIVND (reference sequence). The CDR3 region has the DNA TGTGCCAGTAGGAAACTAGCGGATGAGCAGTTCTTC. Protein sequence: CASRKLADEQFF.

This chain uses TRBV29-1 with TRBJ2-1; 9 bases match TRBD1. The V gene's germline CDR1 is SQVTM and CDR2 ANQGSEA. After removal of 7 bases from V and 8 bases from J, the junction contained 12 bases not matched to a gene. The CDR3 length is 14 residues. CDR3: CSGTGTGRRHEQFF. In DNA, the CDR3 is TGCAGCGGTACCGGGACAGGGAGACGGCATGAGCAGTTCTTC.

This CDR3 is CATSRDNKGLGYTF. The DNA of the CDR3 is TGTGCCACCAGCAGAGATAACAAAGGGTTAGGCTACACCTTC. The chain has TRBV15 and TRBJ1-2; D is undetermined. There are 14 residues in the CDR3. The germline V and J ends were trimmed by 0 bases and 8 bases, with 13 bases remaining between them. Per the germline V gene, CDR1 is LNHNV and CDR2 is YYDKDF (reference sequence).

The V gene is TRBV4-3, the J gene TRBJ1-1; TRBD1 aligns across 9 bases. Germline lookup yields CDR1 LGHNA and CDR2 YSLEER. The CDR3 contains 14 residues. The junction had 4 bases not matched to a gene; V was cut back by 2 bases and J by 6 bases. The CDR3 loop is CASSQSWTGAEAFF. The CDR3 DNA reads TGCGCCAGCAGCCAATCCTGGACAGGGGCTGAAGCTTTCTTT.

The chain links TRBV6-4 to TRBJ2-7, with D perhaps assigned TRBD1 or TRBD2 (5 bases each). Germline-derived CDR1 and CDR2 are MRHNA and SNTAGT. Trimming shortened V by 6 bases and J by 2 bases, and 17 bases separated the two germline ends. This CDR3 has 15 amino acids. CDR3 coding DNA: TGTGCCAGCAGCGAGGCGGGCAAGGGGCCCTACGAGCAGTACTTC. Amino acid sequence: CASSEAGKGPYEQYF.

Many counts were recorded for this clonotype. The chain combines TRBV10-1 with TRBJ1-2; the D gene is possibly TRBD1 (6 bases). Germline V gives CDR1 WNHNN, CDR2 SYGVQD (reference sequence). The CDR3 totals 14 residues. Deletions cut 3 bases from V and 6 bases from J, with 14 bases between. CDR3 in DNA: TGCGCCAGCAGTGAAAACAGGGAGGGGAATGGCTACACCTTC. The encoded protein is CASSENREGNGYTF.

The gene calls are TRBV28 and TRBJ1-5; D remains ambiguous. Trimming cost V 5 bases and J 5 bases, with 13 bases left between them. Germline-derived CDR1 and CDR2 are MDHEN and SYDVKM. The CDR3 runs to 14 residues. DNA of the CDR3: TGTGCCAGCAGTCCCCGAAGAGCAGATCAGCCCCAGCATTTT. This gives the protein CASSPRRADQPQHF.

V usage is TRBV2 and J usage is TRBJ1-6, with D unresolved. V lost 4 bases and J 10 bases, leaving 8 bases between the germline ends. CDR3 length: 12 residues. The germline V gene has CDR1 SNHLY and CDR2 FYNNEI. CDR3 sequence reads: CASSGVESPLHF. CDR3 sequence (DNA): TGTGCCAGCAGTGGGGTTGAATCACCCCTCCACTTT.

The chain carries TRBV3-1 and TRBJ1-3; 7 bases align to TRBD1. The CDR3 spans 16 residues. From germline, CDR1 is LGHDT and CDR2 YNNKEL (reference sequence). Trimming removed 4 bases from V and 4 bases from J; junction bases left unmatched: 10. The CDR3 sequence: CASSRQTGKLGNTIYF. The DNA of the CDR3 is TGTGCCAGCAGCCGCCAGACAGGGAAACTAGGAAACACCATATATTTT.

This clonotype showed up many times. V usage is TRBV4-2 and J usage is TRBJ2-1; TRBD2 might be the D (6 bases). Germline-derived CDR1 and CDR2 are LGHNA and YNFKEQ. V was cut by 4 bases and J by 1 base, with 23 bases left in between. The CDR3 consists of 19 residues. CDR3 coding DNA: TGTGCCAGCAGCCCTCGATACCGGGACTCTGTCTTATCCTACAATGAGCAGTTCTTC. Translating gives CASSPRYRDSVLSYNEQFF.

This clonotype came up many times. The chain is built from TRBV12-3 or TRBV12-4 and TRBJ2-3; D may be TRBD1 (5 bases). Trimming pared 2 bases from V and 3 bases from J, leaving 6 bases between. The CDR3 loop spans 13 amino acids. This CDR3 is CASSLSGTDTQYF. DNA for the CDR3: TGTGCCAGCAGTTTATCAGGGACAGATACGCAGTATTTT.